This T cell receptor (beta chain) emerged from a study of shared clonotypes between healthy human individuals. The CDR3 spans 15 residues. With 8 bases clipped from V and 3 bases from J, the junction kept 12 bases outside the gene matches. CDR1 is SNHLY, CDR2 FYNNEI, per germline. Points from the study as a whole: Non-shared clonotypes had lower generation probabilities than those shared by all four donors.

Points on this clone: Its antigen is not identified.

Measured with immunoSEQ multiplex PCR; TCRdb has only the in-frame clones, and not every one. There are roughly 2,500,000 clones in the sample; under 95% occur only once, and 0.36% lies in the top ten. The sequenced sample consisted of naive CD4+ T cells from PBMCs. Indicated subset: CD45RA+ positively selected. The gene calls are TRBV2 and TRBJ2-7; 8 bases line up with TRBD1. This TCR was sampled from a man aged 18 to 29 in good health. Some clones in this sample may be carry-over from other donors' samples. CDR3 sequence (DNA): TGTGCCAGCCGCTCCTTGGGGACAGGCGGCTACGAGCAGTACTTC. Translation: CASRSLGTGGYEQYF.